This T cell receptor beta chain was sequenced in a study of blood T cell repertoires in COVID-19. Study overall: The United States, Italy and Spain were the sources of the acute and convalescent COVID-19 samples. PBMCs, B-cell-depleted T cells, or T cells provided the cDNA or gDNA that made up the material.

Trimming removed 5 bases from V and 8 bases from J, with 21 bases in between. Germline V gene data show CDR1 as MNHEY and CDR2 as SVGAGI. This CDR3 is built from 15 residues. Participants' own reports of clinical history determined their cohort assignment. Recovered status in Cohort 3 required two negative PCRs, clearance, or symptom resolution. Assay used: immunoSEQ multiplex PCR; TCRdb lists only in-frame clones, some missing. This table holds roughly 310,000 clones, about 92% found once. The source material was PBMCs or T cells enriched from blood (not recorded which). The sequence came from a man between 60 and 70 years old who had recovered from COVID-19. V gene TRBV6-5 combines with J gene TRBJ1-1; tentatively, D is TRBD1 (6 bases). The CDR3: CASSKGGGSPLEAFF. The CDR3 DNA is TGTGCCAGCAGTAAGGGAGGGGGTTCCCCCTTGGAAGCTTTCTTT.